The 2 T cell receptor beta chains below come from one sample, sequenced in a study of technical replicates of blood from a handful of donors. Libraries were prepared by immunoSEQ multiplex PCR; TCRdb keeps only in-frame clonotypes and omits some of them. The table has roughly 83,000 clones, just over 90% seen once. Input material: T cells isolated from PBMCs. These receptors all stem from a human donor in good health.

The chain recombines TRBV6-1 with TRBJ1-2; D might be TRBD1 (5 bases). The germline V and J ends were trimmed by 5 bases and 4 bases, with 14 bases remaining between them. Germline V lookup: CDR1 MNHNS, CDR2 SASEGT. CDR3 length equals 14 residues. CDR3 in amino acids: CASSNFQGPYGYTF. The CDR3 coding sequence is TGTGCCAGCAGTAACTTCCAGGGCCCCTATGGCTACACCTTC.

This chain connects TRBV5-1 to TRBJ2-3, with no clear D. Germline-derived CDR1 and CDR2 are SGHRS and YFSETQ. V gave up 2 bases and J gave up 4 bases, with 5 bases separating them. The CDR3 is made up of 12 amino acids. The CDR3 sequence: CASSFRSDTQYF. Here the CDR3 DNA reads TGCGCCAGCAGCTTCCGGTCAGATACGCAGTATTTT. Using reference TRBV5-1 and TRBJ2-3 for the parts outside the CDR3, the full variable domain is KAGVTQTPRYLIKTRGQQVTLSCSPISGHRSVSWYQQTPGQGLQFLFEYFSETQRNKGNFPGRFSGRQFSNSRSEMNVSTLELGDSALYLCASSFRSDTQYFGPGTRLTVL.